The following is a T cell receptor beta chain sequence with its context. Its antigen is still unknown. The sample belongs to a study of cytomegalovirus exposure and HLA in healthy donors. In the study overall: The same platform was used for the 130 or so validation repertoires as for the roughly 700 first-cohort repertoires, as reported in a later analysis.

Whole-study results and caveats: It was approximately 150 TCR beta chains that were listed as cytomegalovirus-associated.

Sequencing was performed with immunoSEQ multiplex PCR; in TCRdb, only in-frame clones are kept and a portion is missing. Among 150,000 to 200,000 clones listed, 86% were seen once. Input material: PBMCs. This TCR was recovered from a woman younger than 35 in good health and CMV-seronegative.

The CDR3 here is CASSRLPDRGQRNEQFF. CDR3 sequence (DNA): TGCGCCAGCAGCCGGCTCCCCGACAGGGGCCAGAGGAATGAGCAGTTCTTC. This rearrangement joins TRBV5-1 to TRBJ2-1; TRBD1 matches 8 bases. This CDR3 region has 17 residues. V shed 4 bases and J 7 bases; nucleotides not matched to a gene: 16. Germline loops: CDR1 SGHRS, CDR2 YFSETQ.